The present T cell receptor (beta chain) was sequenced within a study of regulatory T cells in long-lasting Graves disease. Germline lookup yields CDR1 GTSNPN and CDR2 SVGIG (reference sequence). The CDR3 runs 15 residues. With 3 bases clipped from V and 0 bases from J, the junction kept 8 bases outside the gene matches. Arm-PCR of CDR3 regions with iRepertoire HTBI primers generated TCR beta libraries. In TCRdb, the multiplex PCR reads were re-called with MiXCR into one record per CDR3 protein. The table shows about 540,000 distinct CDR3 sequences, with roughly 13% occurring only once. Regarding time point: newly diagnosed GD, antithyroid drugs for less than 3 months. The TCR library used RNA extracted from PBMCs. The same data also went into a second study, on T cells in Graves' hyperthyroidism and ophthalmopathy.

The sequence was collected from a young man with Graves disease. Source: peripheral blood mononuclear cells (PBMCs), taken at new diagnosis, from a patient treated with antithyroid drugs. The gene calls are TRBV30 and TRBJ2-7; 7 bases match TRBD2. In DNA form, the CDR3 reads TGTGCCTGGAGGCGAATGGGGGGGACCTCCTACGAGCAGTACTTC. Amino acids: CAWRRMGGTSYEQYF.